One sample yielded the 5 T cell receptor beta chains listed below, sequenced in a study of regulatory T cells in long-lasting Graves disease. As for time point: newly diagnosed GD, antithyroid drugs for less than 3 months. The TCR library was prepared using RNA isolated from PBMCs. To make TCR beta libraries, researchers used iRepertoire HTBI primers and Arm-PCR of CDR3 regions. TCRdb re-derived calls from the multiplex PCR reads in MiXCR, one entry per CDR3 protein. This sample yields over 200,000 distinct CDR3 sequences, of which approximately 20% are seen a single time; 14% belongs to the top ten. In addition, the sample was reused for a study of T cells in Graves' hyperthyroidism and ophthalmopathy.

Sequencing was performed on peripheral blood mononuclear cells (PBMCs), taken at new diagnosis, from a patient treated with antithyroid drugs. These receptors originate from a woman between 25 and 40 years old with Graves disease.

Ten or more counts support this clonotype. The chain recombines TRBV18 with TRBJ1-1, with D uncertain. CDR3 length equals 14 residues. CDR1 and CDR2 from the germline V gene are KGHSH and LQKENI. Trimming took off 6 bases at V and 0 bases at J, with 11 bases between the two ends. The DNA of the CDR3 is TGTGCCAGCTCGCCTCAGGCATTGAACACTGAAGCTTTCTTT. It codes for CASSPQALNTEAFF.

This clonotype was detected many times. It may be a read error: a sequence one base away is much more abundant. The V and J genes are TRBV7-2 and TRBJ1-1, with 7 bases fitting TRBD1. V lost 2 bases, J lost 4 bases, and 1 base stayed unmatched. The CDR3 consists of 13 residues. Germline V gives CDR1 SGHTA, CDR2 FQGNSA. CDR3 sequence reads: CASSLTGATEAFF. In nucleotides, the CDR3 is TGTGCCAGCAGCTTAACAGGGGCCACTGAAGCTTTCTTT.

In its sample, this clonotype was seen many times. The chain combines TRBV5-1 with TRBJ2-7; D call uncertain. Between the trimmed V and J ends, which lost 0 bases and 3 bases, there was a span of 7 bases. The CDR3 is 13 amino acids. The germline CDR1 and CDR2 sequences are SGHRS and YFSETQ. The CDR3 DNA reads TGCGCCAGCAGCTTGGCCTCAGGCTACGAGCAGTACTTC. Its protein is CASSLASGYEQYF. Complete variable domain (other parts from reference TRBV5-1 and TRBJ2-7): KAGVTQTPRYLIKTRGQQVTLSCSPISGHRSVSWYQQTPGQGLQFLFEYFSETQRNKGNFPGRFSGRQFSNSRSEMNVSTLELGDSALYLCASSLASGYEQYFGPGTRLTVT.

This clonotype was seen repeatedly, ten times or more. The chain employs TRBV2 and TRBJ2-7; 7 bases map to TRBD2. The CDR3 totals 13 residues. The V segment lost 7 bases and the J segment 3 bases; nucleotides outside the gene matches: 6. Germline CDR1 is SNHLY and CDR2 is FYNNEI. In nucleotides, the CDR3 is TGTGCCAGCACTGTGCTAGCGGTCTACGAGCAGTACTTC. This translates into CASTVLAVYEQYF.

This clonotype was seen at least ten times. The CDR3 coding sequence is TGTGCCAGCAGCCTCAAGCCCCATATAACTGCGACGGTAACTGAAGCTTTCTTT. The encoded protein is CASSLKPHITATVTEAFF. The chain carries TRBV3-1 and TRBJ1-1, with D unclear. Germline V CDR1 and CDR2: LGHDT, YNNKEL (reference sequence). This CDR3 is 18 amino acids long. V lost 4 bases to trimming and J lost 5 bases, with 26 bases between them.